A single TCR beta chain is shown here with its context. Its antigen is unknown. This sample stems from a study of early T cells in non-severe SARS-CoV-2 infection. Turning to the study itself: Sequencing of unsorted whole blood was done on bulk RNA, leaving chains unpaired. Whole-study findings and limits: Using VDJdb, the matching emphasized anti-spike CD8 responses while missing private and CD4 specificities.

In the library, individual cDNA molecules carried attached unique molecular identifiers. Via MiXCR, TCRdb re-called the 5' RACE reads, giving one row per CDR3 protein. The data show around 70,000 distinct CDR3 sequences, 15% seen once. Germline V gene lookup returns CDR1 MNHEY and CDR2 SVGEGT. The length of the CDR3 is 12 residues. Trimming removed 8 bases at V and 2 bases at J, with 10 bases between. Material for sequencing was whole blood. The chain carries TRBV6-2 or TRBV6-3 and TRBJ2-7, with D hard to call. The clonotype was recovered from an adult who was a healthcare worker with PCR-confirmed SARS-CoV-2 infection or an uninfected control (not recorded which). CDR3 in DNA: TGTGCCAGCCAGGACCAACCCTACGAGCAGTACTTC. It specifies CASQDQPYEQYF.